This T cell receptor beta chain originates from a study of T cell responses to AZD1222 COVID-19 vaccine. About the research overall: Pooling was applied to second doses at about 4 or about 12 weeks. Regarding the study as a whole: Clonal diversity may have been underestimated in mostly white British donors. Repertoire collection took place solely once the T cell response had peaked. Spike-specific TCR breadth and depth went up after people got two AZD1222 doses.

In regard to this clone: Its antigen is still unknown.

Trimming removed 0 bases at V and 11 bases at J, with 10 bases between. The CDR3 length is 11 residues. Germline loops: CDR1 GTSNPN, CDR2 SVGIG (reference sequence). TCRdb's table, derived via immunoSEQ multiplex PCR, lists solely in-frame clones and lacks some. The sample carries 120,000 or so clones, roughly 93% recorded once. The source was peripheral blood, collected on day 0 of AZD1222 vaccination. The TCR originated in an adult in good health. This rearrangement joins TRBV30 to TRBJ1-1, with unresolved D. The chain's CDR3 is CAWSVAPGAFF. In DNA form, the CDR3 reads TGTGCCTGGAGTGTGGCCCCGGGGGCTTTCTTT.